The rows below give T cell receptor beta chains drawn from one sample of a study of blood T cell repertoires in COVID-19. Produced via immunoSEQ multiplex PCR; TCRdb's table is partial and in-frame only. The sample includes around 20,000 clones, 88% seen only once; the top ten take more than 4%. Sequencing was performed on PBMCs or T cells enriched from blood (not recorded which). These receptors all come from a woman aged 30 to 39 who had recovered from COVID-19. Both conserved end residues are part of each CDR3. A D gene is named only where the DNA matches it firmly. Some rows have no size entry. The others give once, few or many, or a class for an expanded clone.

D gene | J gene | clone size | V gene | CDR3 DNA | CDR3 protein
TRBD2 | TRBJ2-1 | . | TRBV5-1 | TGCGCCAGCAGCTGGAATTTGCGGGGGGGCCACAATGAGCAGTTCTTC | CASSWNLRGGHNEQFF
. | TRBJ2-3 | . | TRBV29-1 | TGCAGCGTCTTCACAGATACGCAGTATTTT | CSVFTDTQYF
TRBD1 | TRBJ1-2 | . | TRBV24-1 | TGTGCCACCAGTGACCATGGACAGGGGGCGGCCTATGGCTACACCTTC | CATSDHGQGAAYGYTF
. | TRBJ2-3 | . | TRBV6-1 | TGTGCCAGCAGTGAGGGGGGATGGGATACGCAGTATTTT | CASSEGGWDTQYF
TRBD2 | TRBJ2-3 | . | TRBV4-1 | TGCGCCAGCAGCTCTCGGGCGAGCGGGGGGGCTAAGAGCAGCACAGATACGCAGTATTTT | CASSSRASGGAKSSTDTQYF
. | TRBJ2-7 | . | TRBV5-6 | TGTGCCAGCAGCTTGGTAAGGGGCGAGCAGTACTTC | CASSLVRGEQYF
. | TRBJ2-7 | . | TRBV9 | TGTGCCAGCAGCGCGGGGGACAGTACCTACGAGCAGTACTTC | CASSAGDSTYEQYF
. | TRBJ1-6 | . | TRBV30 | TGTGCCTGGAGTGTTCCCTCTCCAGTTTCACCCCTCCACTTT | CAWSVPSPVSPLHF
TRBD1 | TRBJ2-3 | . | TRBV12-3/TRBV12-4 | TGTGCCAGCAGGACAGGGAACACAGATACGCAGTATTTT | CASRTGNTDTQYF
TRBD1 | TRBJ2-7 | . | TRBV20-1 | TGCAGTGCTAGTTTTACAGGACAGGGCTTCTACGAGCAGTACTTC | CSASFTGQGFYEQYF
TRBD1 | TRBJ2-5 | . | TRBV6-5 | TGTGCCAGCAGCGACAGGGGCCTCCTAGGGACCCAGTACTTC | CASSDRGLLGTQYF
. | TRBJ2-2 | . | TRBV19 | TGTGCCAGTAGTATAAGCCAGGTGAACACCGGGGAGCTGTTTTTT | CASSISQVNTGELFF
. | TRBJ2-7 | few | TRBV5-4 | TGTGCCAGCAGCTCTTCAGACTCCTACGAGCAGTACTTC | CASSSSDSYEQYF
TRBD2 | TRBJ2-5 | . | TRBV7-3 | TGTGCCAGCAGCTTGGGACTAGCGGGGGATACCGGGGAGACCCAGTACTTC | CASSLGLAGDTGETQYF
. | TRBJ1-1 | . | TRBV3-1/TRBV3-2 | TGTGCCAGCAGCCCCAGGAACACTGAAGCTTTCTTT | CASSPRNTEAFF
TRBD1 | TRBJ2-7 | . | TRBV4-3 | TGCGCCAGCAGCCGAGGGACAGCCCCTACGAGGGAGCAGTACTTC | CASSRGTAPTREQYF